The sequence of this T cell receptor (beta chain) was determined in a study of identical twins. As regards this clonotype: What it recognizes is unknown.

TCRdb recomputed calls from the 5' RACE reads with MiXCR, one row per CDR3 protein. The table includes 450,000 or so distinct CDR3 sequences, 14% detected once. Every one of the donors was a healthy Caucasian. Points from the study as a whole: While abundant cord blood beta clonotypes carried fewer insertions, memory repertoires showed no such pattern. Without tracking the same donors, conclusions rested on cross-sectional statistical analysis.

The CDR3 sequence is 15 residues long. The trim removed 2 bases at V and 4 bases at J, leaving 3 bases unmatched. From germline, CDR1 is SGDLS and CDR2 YYNGEE. This sample was shared with a second study, whose subject was yellow fever vaccine responses in identical twins.

The sequence derives from a woman between 18 and 29 years old in good health. The chain recombines TRBV9 with TRBJ1-3; TRBD1 matches 10 bases. The sample comprised CD4+ T cells sorted from blood. The CDR3 loop reads CASSVGTGVGNTIYF. CDR3 nucleotides: TGTGCCAGCAGCGTCGGGACAGGGGTCGGAAACACCATATATTTT.